This T cell receptor (beta chain) was sequenced for a study of regulatory T cells in long-lasting Graves disease. The study, taken as a whole, reports: Persistent disease samples used TRBV28, TRBJ1-2 and TRBJ2-5 preferentially. Shared public clonotypes totalled roughly 2,500 in persistent patients, compared with about 960 in new patients.

Researchers made TCR beta libraries by using iRepertoire HTBI primers and running Arm-PCR on CDR3 regions. Each CDR3 protein gets one entry after TCRdb re-called the multiplex PCR reads with MiXCR. The data contain 370,000 or so distinct CDR3 sequences, 16% of them singletons. Indicated time point: newly diagnosed GD, antithyroid drugs for less than 3 months. PBMC RNA was the source of the TCR library. Graves' disease diagnoses followed American Thyroid Association guidelines. J lost 4 bases, V lost 1 base, and 0 bases had no gene match. There are 15 residues in the CDR3. Germline CDR1 and CDR2: SGHNT and YENEEA. This clonotype was seen only a few times. Its antigen is still unknown. The sample also formed part of further work on T cells in Graves' hyperthyroidism and ophthalmopathy. This second report adds: First-round RT-PCR with HTBI primers amplified the TCR CDR3 region.

Sequenced here: peripheral blood mononuclear cells (PBMCs), sampled at new diagnosis, from a patient treated with antithyroid drugs. The J gene is TRBJ2-1, the V gene TRBV11-3, with 11 bases fitting TRBD1. This clonotype was sampled from a woman younger than 30 with Graves disease. CDR3 protein: CASSLGDRGYNEQFF. DNA for the CDR3: TGTGCCAGCAGCTTAGGGGACAGGGGGTACAATGAGCAGTTCTTC. The whole variable domain, remainder taken from reference TRBV11-3 and TRBJ2-1, is EAGVVQSPRYKIIEKKQPVAFWCNPISGHNTLYWYLQNLGQGPELLIRYENEEAVDDSQLPKDRFSAERLKGVDSTLKIQPAELGDSAVYLCASSLGDRGYNEQFFGPGTRLTVL.